Listed here are 32 T cell receptor beta chains from one sample, sequenced in a study of blood T cell repertoires in COVID-19. The repertoire was sequenced with immunoSEQ multiplex PCR; TCRdb's copy has only in-frame clones and lacks some. The sample records 60,000 to 70,000 clones, more than 85% being singletons. The specimen sequenced was peripheral blood. These receptors were taken from a human donor with active COVID-19. The donor label of this sample is uncertain.

The J gene is TRBJ2-7, the V gene TRBV6-5; a weak D match, TRBD2 (7 bases). The germline CDR1 and CDR2 sequences are MNHEY and SVGAGI. V was pared by 7 bases and J by 3 bases, with 19 bases between. This CDR3 is 15 amino acids long. In DNA, the CDR3 is TGTGCCAGCACCACCCTAGGGGAGGGACACTACGAGCAGTACTTC. It encodes CASTTLGEGHYEQYF.

J is TRBJ2-7 and V is TRBV30; no clear D gene. CDR3 length: 12 amino acids. CDR1 is GTSNPN, CDR2 SVGIG, per germline (reference sequence). V gave up 1 base and J gave up 4 bases, with 8 bases separating them. DNA for the CDR3: TGTGCCTGGAGTGCCAGGTTTTACGAGCAGTACTTC. This codes for CAWSARFYEQYF.

This clone was seen just once. The chain recombines TRBV27 with TRBJ1-4; 7 positions match TRBD1. CDR3 length: 15 residues. Germline loops: CDR1 MNHEY, CDR2 SMNVEV (reference sequence). The ends lost 5 bases at V and 4 bases at J; junction bases unmatched: 7. CDR3: CASSPQGLGNEKLFF. The DNA for the CDR3 is TGTGCCAGCAGTCCACAGGGGCTGGGTAATGAAAAACTGTTTTTT.

V gene TRBV29-1 combines with J gene TRBJ2-1; 10 bases are a match to TRBD1. Germline CDR1 SQVTM, CDR2 ANQGSEA. CDR3 size: 16 residues. Trimming removed 7 bases from V and 9 bases from J; junction bases left unmatched: 18. In DNA, the CDR3 is TGCAGCGCCGGGAGTACCGGGACAGGGGAGGTTGGTGAGCAGTTCTTC. Its protein is CSAGSTGTGEVGEQFF.

V is TRBV5-1 and J is TRBJ2-1, with 10 bases lining up with TRBD1. J gave up 6 bases and V 0 bases, and 0 bases lay outside the gene matches. This CDR3 is 14 amino acids long. In germline, CDR1 is SGHRS, CDR2 YFSETQ. The CDR3 bases are TGCGCCAGCAGCTTGGGGGACAGGGGCAATGAGCAGTTCTTC. It yields the protein CASSLGDRGNEQFF.

The chain links TRBV28 to TRBJ2-3, with 14 positions matching TRBD2. V shed 4 bases and J 1 base; nucleotides not matched to a gene: 4. There are 17 residues in the CDR3. The germline V gene encodes CDR1 MDHEN and CDR2 SYDVKM. The CDR3 spells CASSSTGLAGGTDTQYF. CDR3 in DNA: TGTGCCAGCAGTTCCACGGGACTAGCGGGAGGCACAGATACGCAGTATTTT.

The rearrangement links TRBV9 to TRBJ2-1; 12 nucleotides line up with TRBD2. This CDR3 region has 15 residues. From germline, CDR1 is SGDLS and CDR2 YYNGEE. Unmatched junction bases numbered 4, after V lost 3 bases and J lost 6 bases. Here the CDR3 reads CASSGAGLAGNEQFF. The CDR3 region has the DNA TGTGCCAGCAGCGGCGCGGGACTAGCGGGCAATGAGCAGTTCTTC.

The rearrangement joins TRBV28 to TRBJ2-1, with a tentative D call TRBD2 (6 bases). V dropped 4 bases and J dropped 5 bases, with 18 bases sitting between them. CDR1 is MDHEN and CDR2 is SYDVKM in the germline V gene. This CDR3 region has 16 residues. CDR3 loop: CASSSAGTPKHNEQFF. As DNA, the CDR3 is TGTGCCAGCAGTTCCGCGGGGACCCCAAAGCACAATGAGCAGTTCTTC.

The chain joins TRBV28 to TRBJ2-5; 14 bases are a match to TRBD2. V trimming: 7 bases; J trimming: 11 bases; junction bases outside the gene matches: 9. CDR1 MDHEN and CDR2 SYDVKM come from the germline V gene. This CDR3 has 14 residues. CDR3 sequence: CASMGLAGAGPQYF. Here the CDR3 DNA reads TGTGCCAGCATGGGACTAGCGGGAGCAGGGCCGCAGTACTTC.

The rearrangement links TRBV6-6 to TRBJ2-2, with 8 bases that match TRBD2. This CDR3 spans 15 amino acids. Trimming removed 6 bases from V and 1 base from J; junction bases left unmatched: 4. Germline values: CDR1 MNHNY, CDR2 SVGAGI (reference sequence). The CDR3 DNA follows: TGTGCCAGCAGGCGGGAGGCCCAGAACACCGGGGAGCTGTTTTTT. Its protein is CASRREAQNTGELFF.

This clone has only one observation. The rearrangement links TRBV18 to TRBJ1-3, with a possible D match to TRBD1 (6 bases). The CDR3 consists of 16 residues. With 3 bases removed from V and 6 bases from J, the gap between germline ends came to 18 bases. From germline, CDR1 is KGHSH and CDR2 LQKENI. The chain's CDR3 is CASSPSLQGGQNTIYF. The DNA for the CDR3 is TGTGCCAGCTCACCTAGTCTGCAAGGGGGTCAAAACACCATATATTTT.

The chain joins TRBV2 to TRBJ2-3, with 9 bases matching TRBD2. Germline-derived CDR1 and CDR2 are SNHLY and FYNNEI. The CDR3 sequence is 15 residues long. J lost 5 bases, V lost 1 base, and 4 bases had no gene match. CDR3 DNA: TGTGCCAGCAGTGAAGTAGCGGGAGTGGTAGATACGCAGTATTTT. Residues: CASSEVAGVVDTQYF. The whole variable domain, filled in from reference TRBV2 and TRBJ2-3, reads EPEVTQTPSHQVTQMGQEVILRCVPISNHLYFYWYRQILGQKVEFLVSFYNNEISEKSEIFDDQFSVERPDGSNFTLKIRSTKLEDSAMYFCASSEVAGVVDTQYFGPGTRLTVL.

The genes are TRBV4-3 and TRBJ1-1, with D tentatively TRBD1 (6 bases). This CDR3 spans 18 amino acids. V was clipped by 1 base and J by 6 bases, with 24 bases between them. From germline, CDR1 is LGHNA and CDR2 YSLEER. This CDR3 is CASSQAVTGNRAFAEAFF. The CDR3 nucleotides read TGCGCCAGCAGCCAAGCCGTCACGGGGAACAGGGCGTTCGCTGAAGCTTTCTTT.

The chain recombines TRBV5-1 with TRBJ1-4; 8 bases are shared with TRBD1. Germline values: CDR1 SGHRS, CDR2 YFSETQ. V was clipped by 3 bases and J by 9 bases; unmatched bases: 7. The CDR3 length is 14 residues. The CDR3 is CASSSLTGAKKLFF. Here the CDR3 DNA reads TGCGCCAGCAGCTCCCTGACAGGGGCGAAAAAACTGTTTTTT.

The chain recombines TRBV11-3 with TRBJ2-1; tentatively, D is TRBD2 (6 bases). Germline V lookup: CDR1 SGHNT, CDR2 YENEEA. The CDR3 is made up of 15 amino acids. Between the trimmed V and J ends, which lost 1 base and 0 bases, there was a span of 7 bases. The CDR3 DNA sequence: TGTGCCAGCAGCTTAGCCGGGGGCTCCTACAATGAGCAGTTCTTC. Protein product: CASSLAGGSYNEQFF.

The J gene is TRBJ1-3, the V gene TRBV7-8; D perhaps matches TRBD1 (5 bases). CDR3 length: 14 amino acids. The V end lost 4 bases, the J end lost 2 bases, and 9 bases lay between the germline ends. Germline V gene data show CDR1 as SGHVS and CDR2 as FQNEAQ. As DNA, the CDR3 is TGTGCCAGCAGCTCGACAGCCCCTGGAAACACCATATATTTT. Encoded protein: CASSSTAPGNTIYF.

This clone occurred once. The chain uses TRBV5-6 and TRBJ1-2; possible D gene TRBD1, 5 bases. CDR3 length: 17 amino acids. V dropped 0 bases and J dropped 0 bases, with 15 bases sitting between them. Per germline, CDR1 SGHDT and CDR2 YYEEEE. CDR3 nucleotide sequence: TGTGCCAGCAGCTTGGAGAGTTACAGGTCTACTAACTATGGCTACACCTTC. Protein sequence: CASSLESYRSTNYGYTF. The whole variable domain, remainder taken from reference TRBV5-6 and TRBJ1-2, is DAGVTQSPTHLIKTRGQQVTLRCSPKSGHDTVSWYQQALGQGPQFIFQYYEEEERQRGNFPDRFSGHQFPNYSSELNVNALLLGDSALYLCASSLESYRSTNYGYTFGSGTRLTVV.

V and J are TRBV12-3 or TRBV12-4 and TRBJ1-2; D possibly corresponds to TRBD1 (5 bases). Trimming took 3 bases from V and 7 from J, leaving 12 bases between them. This CDR3 has 13 residues. CDR3 DNA: TGTGCCAGCAGTTTGCGCAGGGATAGTGGCTACACCTTC. Residues: CASSLRRDSGYTF.

The chain joins TRBV6-2 or TRBV6-3 to TRBJ2-7, with TRBD2 matching 7 bases. The J segment lost 3 bases and the V segment lost 5 bases, leaving 7 bases of the junction unmatched. The germline V gene has CDR1 MNHEY and CDR2 SVGEGT. The CDR3 loop spans 14 amino acids. The CDR3 reads CASSATSLIYEQYF. CDR3 DNA sequence: TGTGCCAGCAGTGCGACTAGCCTGATCTACGAGCAGTACTTC.

This chain joins TRBV15 and TRBJ1-1; no firm D call. Trimming took 0 bases from V and 3 from J, leaving 8 bases between them. CDR1 is LNHNV, CDR2 YYDKDF, per germline (reference sequence). The CDR3 is made up of 14 amino acids. The DNA of the CDR3 is TGTGCCACCAGCAGAGAAGATCAGGACACTGAAGCTTTCTTT. Protein: CATSREDQDTEAFF.

The J gene is TRBJ1-5, the V gene TRBV6-2 or TRBV6-3, with D maybe TRBD1 (5 bases). CDR1 and CDR2 from the germline V gene are MNHEY and SVGEGT. V lost 3 bases and J lost 2, with 8 bases in between. This CDR3 comprises 14 residues. The CDR3 loop reads CASSYWGGNQPQHF. The CDR3 nucleotides read TGTGCCAGCAGTTATTGGGGCGGCAATCAGCCCCAGCATTTT.

The chain links TRBV12-3 or TRBV12-4 to TRBJ1-3; D may be TRBD1 (5 bases). The CDR3 spans 13 residues. Trimming left V 1 base short and J 6 bases short, with 7 bases between. The CDR3 region is CASSLGTSNTIYF. DNA for the CDR3: TGTGCCAGCAGTTTAGGGACATCAAACACCATATATTTT.

The V call is TRBV11-2, the J call TRBJ1-1; D is possibly TRBD1 (6 bases). Germline values: CDR1 SGHAT, CDR2 FQNNGV. The V gene lost 2 bases and the J gene lost 4 bases, with 8 bases spanning the gap. The CDR3 is made up of 13 amino acids. This CDR3 reads CASSLHRVTEAFF. The CDR3 nucleotides read TGTGCCAGCAGCTTACACAGGGTCACTGAAGCTTTCTTT. Full variable domain (missing parts from reference TRBV11-2 and TRBJ1-1): EAGVAQSPRYKIIEKRQSVAFWCNPISGHATLYWYQQILGQGPKLLIQFQNNGVVDDSQLPKDRFSAERLKGVDSTLKIQPAKLEDSAVYLCASSLHRVTEAFFGQGTRLTVV.

The chain combines TRBV28 with TRBJ2-5; TRBD2 aligns across 13 bases. V shed 5 bases, J shed 4 bases, and the junction held 7 bases outside the gene matches. This CDR3 is 16 amino acids long. Germline lookup yields CDR1 MDHEN and CDR2 SYDVKM. This CDR3 reads CASSMGLAGLRETQYF. DNA for the CDR3: TGTGCCAGCAGTATGGGACTAGCGGGATTGCGAGAGACCCAGTACTTC. The complete variable domain, with remaining parts taken from reference TRBV28 and TRBJ2-5, reads DVKVTQSSRYLVKRTGEKVFLECVQDMDHENMFWYRQDPGLGLRLIYFSYDVKMKEKGDIPEGYSVSREKKERFSLILESASTNQTSMYLCASSMGLAGLRETQYFGPGTRLLVL.

V gene TRBV5-1 combines with J gene TRBJ2-7; the match to TRBD1 covers 7 bases. The V segment lost 4 bases and the J segment 1 base; nucleotides outside the gene matches: 5. The V gene's germline CDR1 is SGHRS and CDR2 YFSETQ. The length of the CDR3 is 14 residues. The CDR3 reads CASSPGQPSYEQYF. The CDR3 bases are TGCGCCAGCAGCCCGGGACAGCCTTCCTACGAGCAGTACTTC.

The gene calls are TRBV5-8 and TRBJ2-1, with 7 bases fitting TRBD2. V trimming: 1 base; J trimming: 2 bases; junction bases outside the gene matches: 6. The CDR3 is 16 residues long. The germline CDR1 and CDR2 sequences are SGHTS and YDEGEE. CDR3 nucleotides: TGTGCCAGCAGCTTGCGAGCGGGAAACACCTACAATGAGCAGTTCTTC. Translated: CASSLRAGNTYNEQFF.

The genes are TRBV7-2 and TRBJ1-1; D remains unclear. V dropped 6 bases and J dropped 1 base, with 12 bases sitting between them. The length of the CDR3 is 14 residues. Germline V gene data show CDR1 as SGHTA and CDR2 as FQGNSA. In DNA form, the CDR3 reads TGTGCCAGCAGAGCAGACGACAAGAACACTGAAGCTTTCTTT. The encoded protein is CASRADDKNTEAFF.

The genes are TRBV2 and TRBJ2-3; 7 bases align to TRBD2. V dropped 6 bases and J dropped 1; count of bases not matched to a gene: 4. The germline CDR1 and CDR2 sequences are SNHLY and FYNNEI. The CDR3 runs 14 residues. The CDR3 DNA reads as TGTGCCAGCAGCGGGGGGAGGGGCACAGATACGCAGTATTTT. Amino acids: CASSGGRGTDTQYF.

Ten or more counts support this clone. This chain uses TRBV19 with TRBJ2-2, with D possibly matching TRBD2 (7 bases). The CDR3 is 15 amino acids. The germline CDR1 and CDR2 sequences are LNHDA and SQIVND (reference sequence). Trimming cost V 2 bases and J 5 bases, with 12 bases left between them. The CDR3 region has the DNA TGTGCCAGTAGTATAACGGGGGGCCGTACCGGGGAGCTGTTTTTT. Encoded protein: CASSITGGRTGELFF.

The gene calls are TRBV7-6 and TRBJ2-7, with TRBD1 matching 7 bases. This CDR3 region has 16 residues. CDR1 is SGHVS and CDR2 is FNYEAQ in the germline V gene. CDR3: CVHTRGDSSYSYEQYF. CDR3 in DNA: TGTGTCCACACCCGAGGGGACAGCTCATACTCCTACGAGCAGTACTTC.

This chain connects TRBV10-3 to TRBJ2-1, with D uncertain. CDR3 length: 12 residues. V shed 0 bases and J shed 8 bases, with 5 bases lying between them. Germline CDR1 reads ENHRY; CDR2 reads SYGVKD. The CDR3, as DNA: TGTGCCATCAGTGAGTCTGCGGATGAGCAGTTCTTC. This sequence encodes CAISESADEQFF.

V is TRBV27 and J is TRBJ2-3, with a possible D match to TRBD2 (5 bases). Germline CDR1 and CDR2: MNHEY and SMNVEV (reference sequence). Trimming took off 3 bases at V and 1 base at J, with 11 bases between the two ends. This CDR3 comprises 15 residues. The CDR3 reads CASSFRSGRTDTQYF. In DNA, the CDR3 is TGTGCCAGCAGTTTTAGAAGCGGACGCACAGATACGCAGTATTTT.